The rows below give T cell receptor beta chains drawn from one sample of a study of Ad26.COV2.S vaccination and SARS-CoV-2 variants. Sequencing was performed with immunoSEQ multiplex PCR; in TCRdb, only in-frame clones are kept and a portion is missing. Among some 390,000 clones listed, 89% were seen once. The input for sequencing was peripheral blood, taken in a trial of Ad26.COV2.S vaccine versus placebo. All receptors derive from a person between 18 and 60 years old who received the Ad26.COV2.S COVID-19 vaccine or a placebo. Each CDR3 is given without its conserved first and last residue. Fields, in order: V gene, CDR3 protein.

v_gene: TRBV9
CDR3aa: ASSVAQAPNTEAF

v_gene: TRBV6-2/TRBV6-3
CDR3aa: ASSLSSGRQPQH

v_gene: TRBV11-2
CDR3aa: ASSPLAGVGQY

v_gene: TRBV4-1
CDR3aa: ASSQGTGAPNTEAF

v_gene: TRBV29-1
CDR3aa: SVNSHYGYT

v_gene: TRBV9
CDR3aa: ASSVASSGNYEQY

v_gene: TRBV5-6
CDR3aa: ASSLEAGAGNTIY

v_gene: TRBV4-1
CDR3aa: ASSLYNSYEQY

v_gene: TRBV7-8
CDR3aa: ASSQHLTEAF

v_gene: TRBV11-3
CDR3aa: ASSSGTGAREQY

v_gene: TRBV11-1
CDR3aa: ASSPPTRRQETQY

v_gene: TRBV27
CDR3aa: ASRLEGQGRYEQY

v_gene: TRBV5-4
CDR3aa: ASSLVGGKSPLH

v_gene: TRBV3-1/TRBV3-2
CDR3aa: ASSPDATGELF

v_gene: TRBV7-2
CDR3aa: ASSLISGSTEQY

v_gene: TRBV7-2
CDR3aa: ASSSSRVNEQF

v_gene: TRBV28
CDR3aa: ASSFLAWPGLASNEQF

v_gene: TRBV6-2/TRBV6-3
CDR3aa: ASSSRQGLAETQY

v_gene: TRBV30
CDR3aa: AWSSGQGNQPQH

v_gene: TRBV4-1
CDR3aa: ASSDGGQAYEQY

v_gene: TRBV27
CDR3aa: ASSSERSSYNEQF

v_gene: TRBV12-3/TRBV12-4
CDR3aa: ASSPTDQETQY